The sample holds many counts of the clone carrying this T cell receptor (beta chain). The target antigen is unknown. Aged 18 to 65, hyperthyroidism patients had been newly diagnosed, with under 2 months' duration. The entry originates in a study of Graves' ophthalmopathy and Graves' hyperthyroidism. Study-wide results and caveats: Most thyroid clonotypes expanded beyond 0.001 frequency were also found in blood.

RNA transcripts were the template, and TCR beta CDR3 regions were amplified from them. Following a first-round RT-PCR that used HTBI primers, a second-round multiplex PCR was carried out. MiXCR, applied by TCRdb to the multiplex PCR reads, yields one record per CDR3 protein. Here the sample spans about 500,000 distinct CDR3 sequences, 39% being singletons. The CDR3 has 14 amino acids. Looked up from germline, CDR1 is SGDLS and CDR2 is YYNGEE. With 3 bases removed from V and 7 bases from J, the gap between germline ends came to 17 bases. This receptor was obtained from an adult man with Graves' hyperthyroidism. Sequenced input: peripheral blood or thyroid tissue (not recorded which). The rearrangement joins TRBV9 to TRBJ2-7; D possibly corresponds to TRBD1 (6 bases). The CDR3 sequence: CASSDRDIGFEQYF. The DNA of the CDR3 is TGTGCCAGCAGCGACCGGGACATTGGTTTTGAGCAGTACTTC.